A single T cell receptor beta chain is shown here with its context. Its specificity is not known. The sample belongs to a study of T cells in Graves' hyperthyroidism and ophthalmopathy. Study-wide background: Sampling of peripheral blood happened at initial diagnosis, prior to any treatment. Regarding the study as a whole: Researchers report that a 13 V-J model separated ophthalmopathy from stable hyperthyroidism.

What was amplified from RNA transcripts were TCR beta CDR3 regions. HTBI primers were employed in a first-round RT-PCR of the TCR CDR3. TCRdb fed the multiplex PCR reads into MiXCR, producing one record per CDR3 protein. The sample lists approximately 610,000 distinct CDR3 sequences; about 15% were seen once. The CDR3 sequence is 14 residues long. Germline V lookup: CDR1 SGHNT, CDR2 YENEEA. Trimming took 5 bases from V and 9 from J, leaving 19 bases between them. Sequencing was carried out using blood. This receptor was identified in a woman in her 40s with Graves' ophthalmopathy. This chain links TRBV11-3 with TRBJ1-2; a weak D match, TRBD1 (5 bases). CDR3: CASSPAGRQRSYTF. CDR3 coding DNA: TGTGCCAGCAGCCCGGCCGGCAGACAGAGGAGCTACACCTTC.